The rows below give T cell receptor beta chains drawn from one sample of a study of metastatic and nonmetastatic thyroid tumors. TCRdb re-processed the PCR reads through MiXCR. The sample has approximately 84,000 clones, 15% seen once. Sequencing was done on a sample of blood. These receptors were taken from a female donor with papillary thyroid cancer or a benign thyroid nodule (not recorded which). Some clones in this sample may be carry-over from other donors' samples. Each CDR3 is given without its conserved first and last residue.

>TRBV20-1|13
SAIPASSSTDTQY
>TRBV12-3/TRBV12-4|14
ASSPTPSWSHNEQF
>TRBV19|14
ASSELLRQANQPQH
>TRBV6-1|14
ASSHRYPGENEKLF
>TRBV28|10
ASRTPGYEQY
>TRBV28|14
ASRLSSGGYYNEQF
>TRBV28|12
ASSSGQGGTEAF
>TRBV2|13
ASSEARGPQETQY
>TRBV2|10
ASRADRSGHY
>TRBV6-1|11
ASRGGALSPLH